Here is one TCR beta chain with its context. Its antigen is unknown. The data were obtained in a study of yellow fever vaccine responses in identical twins. MiXCR, applied by TCRdb to the RT-PCR reads, yields one record per CDR3 protein. Among around 33,000 distinct CDR3 sequences, 50% to 65% were seen once, and the ten largest hold around 5%. Study-wide findings and caveats: Among the twins, the vaccine T cell response reportedly seemed partly convergent and partly personalized.

The V and J ends lost 4 bases and 6 bases respectively, with 16 bases between them. The CDR3 runs to 14 residues. Germline CDR1 is SQVTM and CDR2 is ANQGSEA. The sequence was obtained from a woman between 18 and 30 years old who received the yellow fever vaccine. The sequenced sample was T cells from blood (PBMCs), unsorted or a sorted subset (not recorded which), obtained before or after yellow fever vaccination (not recorded which). The chain couples TRBV29-1 to TRBJ2-1; TRBD2 might be the D (6 bases). CDR3 sequence reads: CSVGRGESSNEQFF. CDR3 sequence (DNA): TGCAGCGTTGGGCGGGGAGAGAGTAGCAATGAGCAGTTCTTC.